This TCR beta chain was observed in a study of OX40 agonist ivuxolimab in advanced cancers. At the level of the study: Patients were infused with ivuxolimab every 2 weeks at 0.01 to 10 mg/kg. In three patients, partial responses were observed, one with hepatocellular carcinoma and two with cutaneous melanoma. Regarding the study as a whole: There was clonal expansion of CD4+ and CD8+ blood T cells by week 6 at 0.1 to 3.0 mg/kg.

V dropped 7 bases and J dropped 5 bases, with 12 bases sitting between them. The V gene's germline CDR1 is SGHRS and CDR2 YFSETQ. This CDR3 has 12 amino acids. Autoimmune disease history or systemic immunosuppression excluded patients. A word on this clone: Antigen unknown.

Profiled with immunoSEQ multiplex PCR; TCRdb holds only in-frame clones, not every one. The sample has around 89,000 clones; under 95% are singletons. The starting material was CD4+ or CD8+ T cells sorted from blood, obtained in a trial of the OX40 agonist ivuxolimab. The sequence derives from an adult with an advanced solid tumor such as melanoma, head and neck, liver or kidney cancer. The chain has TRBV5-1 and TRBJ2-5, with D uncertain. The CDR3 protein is CASFAVRETQYF. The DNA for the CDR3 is TGCGCCAGCTTTGCGGTCAGGGAGACCCAGTACTTC.